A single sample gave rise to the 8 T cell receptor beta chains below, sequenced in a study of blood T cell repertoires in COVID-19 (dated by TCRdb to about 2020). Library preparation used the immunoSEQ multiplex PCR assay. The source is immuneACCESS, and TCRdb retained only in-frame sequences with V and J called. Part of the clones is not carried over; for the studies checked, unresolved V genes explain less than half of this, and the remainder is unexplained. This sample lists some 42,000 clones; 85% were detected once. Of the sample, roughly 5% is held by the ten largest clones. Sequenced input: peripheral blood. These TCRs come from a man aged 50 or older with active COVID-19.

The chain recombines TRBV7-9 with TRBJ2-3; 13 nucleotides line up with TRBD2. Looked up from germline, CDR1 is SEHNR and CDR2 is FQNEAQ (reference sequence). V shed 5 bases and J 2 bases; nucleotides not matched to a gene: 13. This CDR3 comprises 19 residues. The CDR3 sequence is CASSPRTSGGRGSTDTQYF. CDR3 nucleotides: TGTGCCAGCAGCCCCCGGACTAGCGGGGGCCGGGGTTCCACAGATACGCAGTATTTT. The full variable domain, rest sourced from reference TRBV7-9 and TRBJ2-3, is DTGVSQNPRHKITKRGQNVTFRCDPISEHNRLYWYRQTLGQGPEFLTYFQNEAQLEKSRLLSDRFSAERPKGSFSTLEIQRTEQGDSAMYLCASSPRTSGGRGSTDTQYFGPGTRLTVL.

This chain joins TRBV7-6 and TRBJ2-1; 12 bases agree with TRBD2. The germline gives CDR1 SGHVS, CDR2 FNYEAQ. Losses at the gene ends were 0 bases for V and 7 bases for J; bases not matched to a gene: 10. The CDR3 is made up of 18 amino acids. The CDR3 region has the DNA TGTGCCAGCAGCTTAGCGTACCTAGCGGGAGGGCTCTCGAATGAGCAGTTCTTC. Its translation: CASSLAYLAGGLSNEQFF.

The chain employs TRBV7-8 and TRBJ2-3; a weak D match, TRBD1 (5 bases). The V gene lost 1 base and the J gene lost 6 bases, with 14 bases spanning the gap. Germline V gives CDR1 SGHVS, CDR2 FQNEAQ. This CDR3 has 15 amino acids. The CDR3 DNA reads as TGTGCCAGCAGCTTAGGTGGGCAGGGAAGGGATACGCAGTATTTT. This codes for CASSLGGQGRDTQYF. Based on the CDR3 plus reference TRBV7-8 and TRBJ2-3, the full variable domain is GAGVSQSPRYKVAKRGQDVALRCDPISGHVSLFWYQQALGQGPEFLTYFQNEAQLDKSGLPSDRFFAERPEGSVSTLKIQRTQQEDSAVYLCASSLGGQGRDTQYFGPGTRLTVL.

The CDR3 DNA reads TGTGCCAGCAGTTACTCGAGATGGCGGCAGGGTGGCAATCAGCCCCAGCATTTT. This translates into CASSYSRWRQGGNQPQHF. The genes are TRBV6-2 or TRBV6-3 and TRBJ1-5; tentatively, D is TRBD1 (5 bases). The CDR3 spans 18 residues. The germline CDR1 and CDR2 sequences are MNHEY and SVGEGT. Deletions cut 0 bases from V and 2 bases from J, with 17 bases between.

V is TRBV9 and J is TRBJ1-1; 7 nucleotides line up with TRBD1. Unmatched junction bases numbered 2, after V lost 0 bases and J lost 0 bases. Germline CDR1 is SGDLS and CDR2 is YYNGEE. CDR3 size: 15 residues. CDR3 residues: CASSVGDRMNTEAFF. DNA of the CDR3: TGTGCCAGCAGCGTAGGGGACAGAATGAACACTGAAGCTTTCTTT.

The CDR3 DNA follows: TGCGCCAGCAGCCAAGCAGGGGGCGGATCCTACAATGAGCAGTTCTTC. Translated, it gives CASSQAGGGSYNEQFF. V gene TRBV4-3 combines with J gene TRBJ2-1, with 8 bases identical to TRBD1. CDR3 length: 16 residues. Per the germline V gene, CDR1 is LGHNA and CDR2 is YSLEER. With V trimmed by 1 base and J by 1 base, 3 bases remained unmatched.

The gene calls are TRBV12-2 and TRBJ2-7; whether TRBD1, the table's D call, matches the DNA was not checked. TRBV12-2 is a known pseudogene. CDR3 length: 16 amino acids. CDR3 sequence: CASRLGWTGGNYEQYF. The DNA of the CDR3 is TGTGCAAGTCGCTTAGGCTGGACAGGGGGTAACTACGAGCAGTACTTC.

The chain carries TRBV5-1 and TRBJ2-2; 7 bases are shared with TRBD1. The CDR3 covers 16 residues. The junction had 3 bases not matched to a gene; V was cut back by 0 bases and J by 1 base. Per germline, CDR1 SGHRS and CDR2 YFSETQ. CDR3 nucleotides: TGCGCCAGCAGCTTGGCCAGGGGGAAGAACACCGGGGAGCTGTTTTTT. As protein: CASSLARGKNTGELFF.